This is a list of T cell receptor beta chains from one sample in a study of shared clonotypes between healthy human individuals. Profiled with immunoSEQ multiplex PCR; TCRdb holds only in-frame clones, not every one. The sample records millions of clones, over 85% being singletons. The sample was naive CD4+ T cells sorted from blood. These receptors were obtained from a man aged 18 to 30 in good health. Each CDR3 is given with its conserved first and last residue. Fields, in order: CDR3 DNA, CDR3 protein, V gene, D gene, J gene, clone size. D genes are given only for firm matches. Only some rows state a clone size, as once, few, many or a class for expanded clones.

CDR3 DNA: TGTGCCAGCTCCCCGAACAGACAAGAGACCCAGTACTTC
CDR3 protein: CASSPNRQETQYF
V gene: TRBV18
D gene: -
J gene: TRBJ2-5
clone size: -

CDR3 DNA: TGTGCCAGCTCACCACAGGATGGCGAGCAGTACTTC
CDR3 protein: CASSPQDGEQYF
V gene: TRBV18
D gene: -
J gene: TRBJ2-7
clone size: -

CDR3 DNA: TGTGCCAGCAGCCCTACCCGCTCTAAGATTTTGATCAAAAACATTCAGTACTTC
CDR3 protein: CASSPTRSKILIKNIQYF
V gene: TRBV11-2
D gene: -
J gene: TRBJ2-4
clone size: -

CDR3 DNA: TGTGCCAGCAGCCGGGACAGGGTAGATCAGCCCCAGCATTTT
CDR3 protein: CASSRDRVDQPQHF
V gene: TRBV7-2
D gene: TRBD1
J gene: TRBJ1-5
clone size: -

CDR3 DNA: TGTGCCAGCAATGAAGGCATAGGATTCTCTGGAAGCACCATATATTTT
CDR3 protein: CASNEGIGFSGSTIYF
V gene: TRBV2
D gene: -
J gene: TRBJ1-3
clone size: -

CDR3 DNA: TGTGCCAGCTCACCACCGTCAGCCTTGAACACTGAAGCTTTCTTT
CDR3 protein: CASSPPSALNTEAFF
V gene: TRBV18
D gene: -
J gene: TRBJ1-1
clone size: few

CDR3 DNA: TGTGCCAGCAGTTTGTGGGGGGATACGCAGTATTTT
CDR3 protein: CASSLWGDTQYF
V gene: TRBV6-6
D gene: -
J gene: TRBJ2-3
clone size: -

CDR3 DNA: TGTGCCACCGTCCTAGCGGGGGGTGGGACAGATACGCAGTATTTT
CDR3 protein: CATVLAGGGTDTQYF
V gene: TRBV19
D gene: TRBD2
J gene: TRBJ2-3
clone size: -

CDR3 DNA: TGCGCCAGCAGTGAGGACAGCTACTACGAGCAGTACTTC
CDR3 protein: CASSEDSYYEQYF
V gene: TRBV10-1
D gene: -
J gene: TRBJ2-7
clone size: -

CDR3 DNA: TGTGCCAGCAGTTACTCGGCCGAGCAGTACTTC
CDR3 protein: CASSYSAEQYF
V gene: TRBV6-6
D gene: -
J gene: TRBJ2-7
clone size: -

CDR3 DNA: TGCGCCAGCAGACTCCCTAGCGGGAGCACAGATACGCAGTATTTT
CDR3 protein: CASRLPSGSTDTQYF
V gene: TRBV5-1
D gene: TRBD2
J gene: TRBJ2-3
clone size: -

CDR3 DNA: TGTGCCAGCAGCCAGCCGACACGAAACACTGAAGCTTTCTTT
CDR3 protein: CASSQPTRNTEAFF
V gene: TRBV5-4
D gene: -
J gene: TRBJ1-1
clone size: -

CDR3 DNA: TGTGCTAGTGCTCCACAGGGTAATGAAAAACTGTTTTTT
CDR3 protein: CASAPQGNEKLFF
V gene: TRBV12-5
D gene: -
J gene: TRBJ1-4
clone size: -

CDR3 DNA: TGCGCCAGCAGCCAAGACTGGGGACAGACCTACGAGCAGTACTTC
CDR3 protein: CASSQDWGQTYEQYF
V gene: TRBV4-3
D gene: TRBD1
J gene: TRBJ2-7
clone size: -

CDR3 DNA: TGTGCCAGTACCATGACCGGGTCGGGGACAGATACGCAGTATTTT
CDR3 protein: CASTMTGSGTDTQYF
V gene: TRBV19
D gene: -
J gene: TRBJ2-3
clone size: -

CDR3 DNA: TGCGCCAGCAGCCAAGATTTGACTAGTTCCTACGAGCAGTACTTC
CDR3 protein: CASSQDLTSSYEQYF
V gene: TRBV4-3
D gene: -
J gene: TRBJ2-7
clone size: -

CDR3 DNA: TGTGCCAGCAGCTTAGGAGTCTCGGGTGAAGCTTTCTTT
CDR3 protein: CASSLGVSGEAFF
V gene: TRBV7-2
D gene: -
J gene: TRBJ1-1
clone size: -

CDR3 DNA: TGTGCCAGCAGCTACCTCGACTTC
CDR3 protein: CASSYLDF
V gene: TRBV7-3
D gene: -
J gene: TRBJ2-5
clone size: -

CDR3 DNA: TGCGCCAGCAGCCAAGACCGGGACAGGGGGTCATTTAGGGCGGAAAAACTGTTTTTT
CDR3 protein: CASSQDRDRGSFRAEKLFF
V gene: TRBV4-1
D gene: TRBD1
J gene: TRBJ1-4
clone size: -

CDR3 DNA: TGTGCCATCAGGGCAGGGTGGGATGAAAAACTGTTTTTT
CDR3 protein: CAIRAGWDEKLFF
V gene: TRBV10-3
D gene: -
J gene: TRBJ1-4
clone size: -

CDR3 DNA: TGTGCCAGCAGCTTCCGGGACTTTCCATACAATGAGCAGTTCTTC
CDR3 protein: CASSFRDFPYNEQFF
V gene: TRBV7-9
D gene: -
J gene: TRBJ2-1
clone size: -

CDR3 DNA: TGTGCCACCAGCCCCCTACTGACAGGGGGGTCGAAGACTAATGAAAAACTGTTTTTT
CDR3 protein: CATSPLLTGGSKTNEKLFF
V gene: TRBV15
D gene: TRBD1
J gene: TRBJ1-4
clone size: once

CDR3 DNA: TGCGCCAGCAGCTTGGGTGCGAACACTGAAGCTTTCTTT
CDR3 protein: CASSLGANTEAFF
V gene: TRBV5-1
D gene: -
J gene: TRBJ1-1
clone size: -

CDR3 DNA: TGTGCCAGCAGATCAGGGGGGGCGTCCTACAATGAGCAGTTCTTC
CDR3 protein: CASRSGGASYNEQFF
V gene: TRBV6-5
D gene: -
J gene: TRBJ2-1
clone size: -

CDR3 DNA: TGCAGCGTCGGGGGACAGGGGGGATCCTACGAGCAGTACTTC
CDR3 protein: CSVGGQGGSYEQYF
V gene: TRBV29-1
D gene: TRBD1
J gene: TRBJ2-7
clone size: -

CDR3 DNA: TGTGCCAGCTCACGACAGGGCCTCTCTGGGGCCAACGTCCTGACTTTC
CDR3 protein: CASSRQGLSGANVLTF
V gene: TRBV18
D gene: TRBD1
J gene: TRBJ2-6
clone size: -

CDR3 DNA: TGCGCCAGCAGGAAGACAGGGGACTATGGCTACACCTTC
CDR3 protein: CASRKTGDYGYTF
V gene: TRBV5-1
D gene: TRBD1
J gene: TRBJ1-2
clone size: -

CDR3 DNA: TGTGCCAGCAGTCTATACGGGACTAGCGGGGGATTGAGCACAGATACGCAGTATTTT
CDR3 protein: CASSLYGTSGGLSTDTQYF
V gene: TRBV28
D gene: TRBD2
J gene: TRBJ2-3
clone size: -

CDR3 DNA: TGTGCCATCAGTGAGGACAGGGTTGAGTACTTC
CDR3 protein: CAISEDRVEYF
V gene: TRBV10-3
D gene: TRBD1
J gene: TRBJ2-7
clone size: -

CDR3 DNA: TGTGCCAGCAGCTGGGGGGGCAGCTCTGGAAACACCATATATTTT
CDR3 protein: CASSWGGSSGNTIYF
V gene: TRBV11-3
D gene: -
J gene: TRBJ1-3
clone size: -

CDR3 DNA: TGTGCCAGCAGTTACTCCGTCGGGAACTCTGGAAACACCATATATTTT
CDR3 protein: CASSYSVGNSGNTIYF
V gene: TRBV6-6
D gene: -
J gene: TRBJ1-3
clone size: -

CDR3 DNA: TGTGCCAGCAGTGATCGGAACAGCCATTTGTCATTGATCCCCCTCCACTTT
CDR3 protein: CASSDRNSHLSLIPLHF
V gene: TRBV2
D gene: -
J gene: TRBJ1-6
clone size: -

CDR3 DNA: TGCGCCAGCAGCTTGGGGTTAGCTCAGGGCGATACGCAGTATTTT
CDR3 protein: CASSLGLAQGDTQYF
V gene: TRBV5-1
D gene: -
J gene: TRBJ2-3
clone size: -

CDR3 DNA: TGTGCCAGCAGCTTAGCGAGGTTCTACAATGAGCAGTTCTTC
CDR3 protein: CASSLARFYNEQFF
V gene: TRBV7-2
D gene: -
J gene: TRBJ2-1
clone size: -

CDR3 DNA: TGTGCCAGCAGTGCCTGGGACAGGGAGTATTTGCACTTC
CDR3 protein: CASSAWDREYLHF
V gene: TRBV6-1
D gene: TRBD1
J gene: TRBJ2-7
clone size: once

CDR3 DNA: TGTGCCAGCAGCGCTTACGGGACAGGAGGAGTAGAGCAGTACTTC
CDR3 protein: CASSAYGTGGVEQYF
V gene: TRBV7-9
D gene: TRBD1
J gene: TRBJ2-7
clone size: -

CDR3 DNA: TGTGCCAGCAGACCTGGGACCGCTAGCTCTGGAAACACCATATATTTT
CDR3 protein: CASRPGTASSGNTIYF
V gene: TRBV28
D gene: -
J gene: TRBJ1-3
clone size: once

CDR3 DNA: TGCGCCAGCAGCCAAGTTGACACTTACACCGGGGAGCTGTTTTTT
CDR3 protein: CASSQVDTYTGELFF
V gene: TRBV4-1
D gene: -
J gene: TRBJ2-2
clone size: -

CDR3 DNA: TGTGCCAGCAGCTTCGGACAGGACACTGAAGCTTTCTTT
CDR3 protein: CASSFGQDTEAFF
V gene: TRBV7-9
D gene: TRBD1
J gene: TRBJ1-1
clone size: -

CDR3 DNA: TGTGCCAGCACCTCCGCGGGGCAGGGGGGATACGAGCAGTACTTC
CDR3 protein: CASTSAGQGGYEQYF
V gene: TRBV6-6
D gene: -
J gene: TRBJ2-7
clone size: once

CDR3 DNA: TGTGCCAGCAGCTTAGATGGAGGCCGGAACACTGAAGCTTTCTTT
CDR3 protein: CASSLDGGRNTEAFF
V gene: TRBV11-2
D gene: -
J gene: TRBJ1-1
clone size: -

CDR3 DNA: TGTGCCAGCAGGAGGGACAGCTTAAATCAGCCCCAGCATTTT
CDR3 protein: CASRRDSLNQPQHF
V gene: TRBV6-5
D gene: TRBD1
J gene: TRBJ1-5
clone size: -

CDR3 DNA: TGTGCCAGCAGTACTGACAGGTTTCGGGGCTACGAGCAGTACTTC
CDR3 protein: CASSTDRFRGYEQYF
V gene: TRBV2
D gene: -
J gene: TRBJ2-7
clone size: -

CDR3 DNA: TGCGCCAGCAGTGAGATAGACAGGGTTACTTACTACGAGCAGTACTTC
CDR3 protein: CASSEIDRVTYYEQYF
V gene: TRBV10-2
D gene: TRBD1
J gene: TRBJ2-7
clone size: -

CDR3 DNA: TGTGCCAGCAGCCATAAGGCAAACGAGCAGTACTTC
CDR3 protein: CASSHKANEQYF
V gene: TRBV14
D gene: -
J gene: TRBJ2-7
clone size: -

CDR3 DNA: TGCGCCAGCAGCTTTGAGGGGGCCCGCACAGATACGCAGTATTTT
CDR3 protein: CASSFEGARTDTQYF
V gene: TRBV5-1
D gene: TRBD1
J gene: TRBJ2-3
clone size: -

CDR3 DNA: TGTGCCAGCAGCTTACTTACGGGGGCTGGGGCCAACGTCCTGACTTTC
CDR3 protein: CASSLLTGAGANVLTF
V gene: TRBV7-9
D gene: -
J gene: TRBJ2-6
clone size: -

CDR3 DNA: TGTGCCAGCAAAGGAGGCGGGCAGCCCCAGCATTTT
CDR3 protein: CASKGGGQPQHF
V gene: TRBV28
D gene: -
J gene: TRBJ1-5
clone size: -

CDR3 DNA: TGTGCCAGCAGCCCCCGCCCGCGACTAGCGGGAAACTACGAGCAGTACTTC
CDR3 protein: CASSPRPRLAGNYEQYF
V gene: TRBV7-8
D gene: TRBD2
J gene: TRBJ2-7
clone size: -

CDR3 DNA: TGTGCCATCCGGCAGGGGAACACTGAAGCTTTCTTT
CDR3 protein: CAIRQGNTEAFF
V gene: TRBV10-3
D gene: -
J gene: TRBJ1-1
clone size: -

CDR3 DNA: TGTGCCAGCAGCGTAGTCCCAGGGGGCCTCACTGAAGCTTTCTTT
CDR3 protein: CASSVVPGGLTEAFF
V gene: TRBV9
D gene: TRBD1
J gene: TRBJ1-1
clone size: -